The sample holds a few counts of the clone carrying this T cell receptor beta chain. The antigen is undetermined. Amplified TCR beta CDR3 regions derived from RNA transcripts. Primed by the HTBI set, a first-round RT-PCR was run on the TCR CDR3. TCRdb redid the calling of the multiplex PCR reads with MiXCR, one entry per CDR3 protein. The table records fewer than 650,000 distinct CDR3 sequences, around 13% of them present only once. Criteria for exclusion of patients were uncontrolled infection, other autoimmune disease, pregnancy or lactation. Clinical symptoms, serum thyroxine, TRAb, thyroid ultrasound and orbital computed tomography informed diagnoses. Progressors' blood was drawn at hyperthyroidism diagnosis, before ophthalmopathy symptoms. The sample is drawn from a study of T cells in Graves' hyperthyroidism and ophthalmopathy. Study outcomes and limitations: Blood also contained most expanded thyroid clonotypes above 0.001.

Trimming left V 1 base short and J 5 bases short, with 10 bases between. The germline V gene has CDR1 SGHDT and CDR2 YYEEEE. The CDR3 totals 14 residues. This TCR derives from a woman in her twenties or thirties with Graves' hyperthyroidism that later progressed to Graves' ophthalmopathy. The source material was blood. J is TRBJ1-5 and V is TRBV5-6, with D uncertain. In DNA form, the CDR3 reads TGTGCCAGCAGCTTGCTGAGGACTCATCAGCCCCAGCATTTT. The encoded protein is CASSLLRTHQPQHF.